Reported below is one T cell receptor (beta chain). The antigen this receptor binds is unknown. No clone much larger than this one lies a single base away; base qualities are absent. The data were obtained in a study of blood T cell repertoires in COVID-19 (dated by TCRdb to 2020 to 2022). In the study overall: Samples covering the acute and convalescent phases of COVID-19 were provided by collaborators in the United States, Italy and Spain. The sample metadata nearly always contained a de-identified subject ID, COVID-19 status, age in years and sex. Where available, HLA class I and class II types were taken from metadata supplied by the sample provider and were not determined by assay-based typing. Deeply sampled blood TCRbeta repertoires from subjects exposed to, actively infected with, or recovered from COVID-19 were included in the dataset. The material from the prospective study consisted of cDNA or gDNA derived from T cells, B-cell-depleted T cells, or PBMCs. Samples were obtained from the ongoing ImmuneRACE study (first 160 participants) and from some 1,200 subjects provided by 6 global collaborators. A freely available public database, intended as a resource for researchers studying the immune response to SARS-CoV-2, is where the repertoires were released. Paper-wide results and their limitations: The amount of clinical and demographic metadata varied by source and participant and was provided uncurated.

The collaborating institutions used their own protocols to collect whole blood in K2EDTA tubes. For TCRbeta analysis, collaborator samples were shipped as frozen whole blood, as isolated PBMCs, or as DNA extracted from either sample type. The immunoSEQ Assay, a bias-controlled multiplex PCR, was used to amplify TCRbeta CDR3 regions from genomic DNA. In the source study's methods: Nucleated cell counts per sample were estimated from amplification of reference gene primers within the assay. To quantify the absolute abundance of each unique TCRbeta CDR3 rearrangement, sequence reads were collapsed and filtered. For each sample, productive Simpson clonality was calculated as the square root of Simpson's diversity index over productive rearrangements. Imported from immuneACCESS, the table was reduced by TCRdb to in-frame sequences with V and J called. These copies leave out some clones; in studies compared against another copy, an unresolved V gene accounts for under half, and the cause of the remainder is not known. V, J and clone size are taken as reported in that table, and D and trimming were inferred from the DNA itself. The sample table records around 94,000 clones; about 85% of these occur just once. The leading ten clones occupy around 2% of the sample.

The CDR3 covers 15 residues, taking in both the cysteine and the phenylalanine. The retained sequence is limited to the CDR3, 45 bases, with the frame set at the first base. Germline trimming amounts to 0 bases on V and 2 bases on J, with 4 as the count of junction bases outside the gene matches. CDR1 SGHRS and CDR2 YFSETQ are derived from the germline V gene. The sequence was collected from a man aged 45-65 years with active COVID-19. The sample taken for sequencing was peripheral blood. The chain is assembled from TRBV5-1 and TRBJ2-5, with 7 bases in between that match TRBD2. This receptor has the CDR3 CASSLDIGGQETQYF. The base sequence is TGCGCCAGCAGCTTGGATATCGGGGGGCAAGAGACCCAGTACTTC.